The clone carrying this T cell receptor beta chain was detected a few times. The antigen is unknown. These data are taken from a study of cytomegalovirus exposure and HLA in healthy donors. Overall study context: Among around 200 million T cells, an earlier analysis found around 100 million unique TCR beta sequences. Study-level results: The study found most TCR sequences rare, yet found some public TCRs in many donors. Among the sequence variants, a highly shared cluster was likely an artifact of sequencing. Analyzed later, association rates of TCRs varied across HLA loci, with DRB1 most and HLA-C fewest.

The PCR had 60 Vbeta and 13 Jbeta primers. Only in-frame clones appear in the TCRdb table, and some are missing; sequencing was by immunoSEQ multiplex PCR. The data contain around 98,000 clones, about four fifths of them singletons. Per germline, CDR1 MNHNY and CDR2 SVGAGI (reference sequence). With 0 bases clipped from V and 4 bases from J, the junction kept 2 bases outside the gene matches. This CDR3 has 15 residues. The sample taken for sequencing was PBMCs. The TCR comes from a woman aged 40 to 55 in good health and CMV-seronegative. This chain uses TRBV6-6 with TRBJ1-5; 8 bases line up with TRBD1. In nucleotides, the CDR3 is TGTGCCAGCAGTTACTCGGGACAGGATAATCAGCCCCAGCATTTT. Amino acids: CASSYSGQDNQPQHF.